This passage covers 17 T cell receptor beta chains from one sample sequenced in a study of STAT5B mutations in CD4+ large granular lymphocyte leukemia. Here immunoSEQ multiplex PCR was the method, and the copy in TCRdb shows in-frame clones only, minus some. The top ten clones hold 0.5% to 0.65% of a sample with 20,000 to 25,000 clones, less than 80% of them seen once. The sequencing input was CD4+ T cells from blood buffy coats. These receptors came from a human donor in good health.

The chain is built from TRBV7-9 and TRBJ1-5, with D hard to call. Trimming cost V 8 bases and J 10 bases, with 15 bases left between them. Germline CDR1 and CDR2: SEHNR and FQNEAQ (reference sequence). This CDR3 comprises 12 residues. The CDR3 sequence: CASQEDINPQHF. DNA of the CDR3: TGTGCCAGCCAGGAAGATATCAACCCCCAGCATTTT.

The genes are TRBV7-2 and TRBJ2-7; TRBD2 is a possible D gene (5 bases). Germline CDR1 is SGHTA and CDR2 is FQGNSA. This CDR3 comprises 15 residues. V was trimmed by 1 base and J by 2 bases, leaving 12 bases between them. Here the CDR3 reads CASSLDPVLAYEQYF. CDR3 nucleotides: TGTGCCAGCAGCTTAGACCCTGTACTAGCCTACGAGCAGTACTTC.

V gene TRBV28 combines with J gene TRBJ2-7, with 9 positions matching TRBD1. V lost 6 bases and J lost 6; bases outside the gene matches: 9. CDR3 size: 14 residues. Germline CDR1 reads MDHEN; CDR2 reads SYDVKM. The CDR3, as DNA: TGTGCCAGCAGCTCACCGGGACAGGGCAGCGAGCAGTACTTC. Translated: CASSSPGQGSEQYF.

The chain recombines TRBV10-3 with TRBJ2-7; 10 bases agree with TRBD1. The CDR3 sequence is 13 residues long. With 8 bases clipped from V and 0 bases from J, the junction kept 1 base outside the gene matches. Germline CDR1 is ENHRY and CDR2 is SYGVKD. Written as DNA, the CDR3 is TGTGCCATCGGGACAGGGGCCTCCTACGAGCAGTACTTC. Its protein is CAIGTGASYEQYF.

The chain recombines TRBV4-1 with TRBJ2-1; 11 bases line up with TRBD2. The V gene's germline CDR1 is MGHRA and CDR2 YSYEKL. The CDR3 spans 19 residues. J gave up 7 bases and V 0 bases, and 14 bases lay outside the gene matches. The CDR3 DNA is TGCGCCAGCAGCCAAGAACTCTCGTTTACTAGCGGGGGATGGAATGAGCAGTTCTTC. Encoded protein: CASSQELSFTSGGWNEQFF.

The J gene is TRBJ2-2, the V gene TRBV18, with 8 bases aligning to TRBD2. CDR3 length equals 15 residues. The J segment lost 3 bases and the V segment lost 4 bases, leaving 4 bases of the junction unmatched. The germline V gene has CDR1 KGHSH and CDR2 LQKENI. Written as DNA, the CDR3 is TGTGCCAGCTCACGAAATAGCGGGGACACCGGGGAGCTGTTTTTT. This sequence encodes CASSRNSGDTGELFF. The variable domain in full, completed from reference TRBV18 and TRBJ2-2, reads NAGVMQNPRHLVRRRGQEARLRCSPMKGHSHVYWYRQLPEEGLKFMVYLQKENIIDESGMPKERFSAEFPKEGPSILRIQQVVRGDSAAYFCASSRNSGDTGELFFGEGSRLTVL.

The chain recombines TRBV19 with TRBJ2-5; possible D gene TRBD2, 6 bases. Germline V gives CDR1 LNHDA, CDR2 SQIVND (reference sequence). CDR3 size: 14 residues. Trimming shortened V by 6 bases and J by 5 bases, and 16 bases separated the two germline ends. The CDR3: CASRLGSAGETQYF. CDR3 bases: TGTGCCAGTAGACTCGGGTCCGCGGGGGAGACCCAGTACTTC.

The chain has TRBV6-5 and TRBJ2-7, with D perhaps TRBD2 (5 bases). V was trimmed by 5 bases and J by 4 bases, leaving 15 bases between them. Germline CDR1 and CDR2: MNHEY and SVGAGI. This CDR3 region has 14 residues. CDR3 bases: TGTGCCAGCAGTGGTAGACGCGGGCCATACGAGCAGTACTTC. Translation: CASSGRRGPYEQYF.

The J gene is TRBJ1-1, the V gene TRBV11-2, with D possibly matching TRBD1 (5 bases). CDR3 size: 14 residues. V lost 2 bases to trimming and J lost 1 base, with 8 bases between them. Germline-derived CDR1 and CDR2 are SGHAT and FQNNGV. The CDR3 loop reads CASSLSGGNTEAFF. Here the CDR3 DNA reads TGTGCCAGCAGCTTATCGGGGGGGAACACTGAAGCTTTCTTT.

In its sample, this clone was seen a few times. The chain couples TRBV29-1 to TRBJ1-3; no clear D gene. The germline gives CDR1 SQVTM, CDR2 ANQGSEA. V dropped 4 bases and J dropped 4 bases, with 8 bases sitting between them. This CDR3 has 12 amino acids. The CDR3 DNA is TGCAGCGTTGTCGCATTCGGAAACACCATATATTTT. Residues: CSVVAFGNTIYF.

CDR3 sequence (DNA): TGTGCCAGCAGCCGGACAGGGAATGGCTACACCTTC. Its translation is CASSRTGNGYTF. The rearrangement links TRBV9 to TRBJ1-2; TRBD1 matches at 8 bases. Germline CDR1 reads SGDLS; CDR2 reads YYNGEE. The CDR3 has 12 residues. The V and J ends lost 4 bases and 6 bases, in that order; junction bases with no gene match: 2.

The chain links TRBV6-1 to TRBJ2-3, with 14 bases fitting TRBD2. This CDR3 is built from 18 residues. The germline V gene encodes CDR1 MNHNS and CDR2 SASEGT. V lost 3 bases to trimming and J lost 1 base; unmatched junction nucleotides: 6. The CDR3 spells CASSDRLAGGLGTDTQYF. In DNA, the CDR3 is TGTGCCAGCAGTGACCGACTAGCGGGGGGGCTAGGCACAGATACGCAGTATTTT.

The chain links TRBV6-5 to TRBJ2-5, with 9 bases matching TRBD1. The CDR3 contains 13 residues. The V segment lost 8 bases and the J segment 7 bases; nucleotides outside the gene matches: 8. Per the germline V gene, CDR1 is MNHEY and CDR2 is SVGAGI. CDR3 nucleotides: TGTGCCAGCGCCTTGGGACAGGGAGGGACCCAGTACTTC. Its protein product is CASALGQGGTQYF.

The chain has TRBV28 and TRBJ1-5; no firm D call. Trimming removed 5 bases at V and 4 bases at J, with 15 bases between. In germline, CDR1 is MDHEN, CDR2 SYDVKM. The CDR3 covers 15 residues. The DNA of the CDR3 is TGTGCCAGCAGTCACCCCCTGACATCTAATCAGCCCCAGCATTTT. Translated: CASSHPLTSNQPQHF. The variable domain in full, with the rest retrieved from reference TRBV28 and TRBJ1-5, is DVKVTQSSRYLVKRTGEKVFLECVQDMDHENMFWYRQDPGLGLRLIYFSYDVKMKEKGDIPEGYSVSREKKERFSLILESASTNQTSMYLCASSHPLTSNQPQHFGDGTRLSIL.

The chain carries TRBV21-1 and TRBJ2-1; TRBD1 is the table's D call, not checked against the DNA. TRBV21-1 is described as a pseudogene. This CDR3 region has 17 residues. DNA for the CDR3: TGTGCCAGCAGCAGCTACAACCGGGACAGGGGGTACAATGAGCAGTTCTTC. This translates into CASSSYNRDRGYNEQFF.

The gene calls are TRBV28 and TRBJ1-4; TRBD1 matches at 10 bases. V dropped 5 bases and J dropped 11; count of bases not matched to a gene: 14. This CDR3 contains 16 residues. Germline CDR1 and CDR2: MDHEN and SYDVKM. Here the CDR3 DNA reads TGTGCCAGCAGTGGGGGACAGGGGATGGGGCCGGGGAAACTGTTTTTT. It codes for CASSGGQGMGPGKLFF.

This chain links TRBV7-2 with TRBJ2-1; 8 bases align to TRBD2. The V and J ends lost 1 base and 1 base, in that order; junction bases with no gene match: 6. From germline, CDR1 is SGHTA and CDR2 FQGNSA. CDR3 length: 17 amino acids. The CDR3 is CASSLELAGLSYNEQFF. CDR3 in DNA: TGTGCCAGCAGCTTAGAATTAGCGGGGTTGTCCTACAATGAGCAGTTCTTC.